This T cell receptor beta chain was retrieved from a study of T cells expressing NK-cell markers. Germline lookup yields CDR1 SGHKS and CDR2 YYEKEE (reference sequence). This CDR3 has 14 amino acids. TCRdb reprocessed the 5' RACE reads; each CDR3 protein has one entry and no DNA is given. The data include about 460,000 distinct CDR3 sequences; the top ten clones carry over 1.3%. The genes are TRBV5-5 and TRBJ1-5. Specimen: blood T cells: a sorted CD56 or NKG2C T cell subset, CD4+ or CD8+ T cells, or bulk PBMC T cells (not recorded which). This clonotype originated in a woman in her forties or fifties in good health. This chain's CDR3 is CASSLWDSNQPQHF.